Sequencing of this TCR beta chain was carried out in a study of CD8+ T cells in alopecia areata. Study-level information: Tofacitinib dosing lasted 6 to 18 months, which was then followed by 6 months off drug.

cDNA serving as the sequencing template came from extracted, reverse transcribed RNA. Generated by immunoSEQ multiplex PCR, the TCRdb table keeps only in-frame clones and is missing some. This sample has 150,000 to 200,000 clones; around three fifths occur once, and the top ten carry 14%. From germline, CDR1 is LNHNV and CDR2 YYDKDF (reference sequence). There are 18 residues in the CDR3. The trim removed 4 bases at V and 1 base at J, leaving 8 bases unmatched. Treatment denoted: oral pan-JAK inhibitor, 5-10 mg twice daily. Sample: CD4+ T cells sorted from blood, taken at week 24, from a patient treated with tofacitinib. The chain carries TRBV15 and TRBJ2-6; the match to TRBD1 covers 9 bases. The receptor comes from a human donor with alopecia areata. The CDR3 DNA reads TGTGCCACCAGCACCCTACAGGGGGCTATTTCTGGGGCCAACGTCCTGACTTTC. Translated: CATSTLQGAISGANVLTF.